The rows below give T cell receptor beta chains drawn from one sample of a study of CD8+ T cells in alopecia areata. The assay was immunoSEQ multiplex PCR, and TCRdb's table has in-frame clones only and misses some. The data contain about 160,000 clones, roughly 44% of them singletons. The sample comprised CD4+ T cells sorted from blood. These receptors were taken from a human donor with alopecia areata. Each CDR3 is given with its conserved first and last residue. A D gene is named only where the DNA matches it firmly. Size tells how often a clone was seen (once, few, many) or the class of an expanded clone, and some rows leave it out.

J,V,size,D,CDR3,DNA
TRBJ1-2,TRBV11-1,.,.,CASSLDHDSWGYTF,TGTGCCAGCAGCCTAGACCACGACTCGTGGGGCTACACCTTC
TRBJ1-5,TRBV18,.,.,CASSQYRASNQPQHF,TGTGCCAGCTCACAGTACAGGGCGAGCAATCAGCCCCAGCATTTT
TRBJ2-1,TRBV29-1,few,TRBD2,CSVVLAGGFLSSYNEQFF,TGCAGCGTTGTTCTCGCGGGAGGGTTCCTTAGCTCCTACAATGAGCAGTTCTTC
TRBJ1-1,TRBV27,.,.,CASSFSGNTEAFF,TGTGCCAGCAGTTTTTCAGGGAACACTGAAGCTTTCTTT
TRBJ1-2,TRBV29-1,.,.,CSVEQGLPNYGYTF,TGCAGCGTGGAACAGGGACTCCCGAACTATGGCTACACCTTC
TRBJ2-7,TRBV9,.,TRBD1,CASSARDRPHEQYF,TGTGCCAGCAGCGCAAGGGACAGACCCCACGAGCAGTACTTC
TRBJ2-5,TRBV28,.,.,CASRTPQETQYF,TGTGCCAGCAGGACACCCCAAGAGACCCAGTACTTC
TRBJ1-1,TRBV30,.,.,CAWSRDGTRGTEAFF,TGTGCCTGGAGTCGAGACGGGACTCGGGGAACTGAAGCTTTCTTT
TRBJ2-2,TRBV7-8,once,TRBD2,CASSSRETSGNTGELFF,TGTGCCAGCAGCTCTCGGGAGACTAGCGGTAACACCGGGGAGCTGTTTTTT
TRBJ2-5,TRBV5-1,.,TRBD2,CASSSLAGMETQYF,TGCGCCAGCAGCTCACTAGCGGGGATGGAGACCCAGTACTTC